Listed here is a single TCR beta chain. Two negative PCRs, clearance, or symptom resolution characterized the recovered Cohort 3 donors. Looked up from germline, CDR1 is MNHEY and CDR2 is SVGAGI. The CDR3 is 15 residues long. V lost 6 bases and J lost 3, with 17 bases in between. This entry comes from a study of blood T cell repertoires in COVID-19. In the authors' methods: Reference gene primer amplification gave nucleated cell count estimates. Data came from immunoSEQ multiplex PCR; TCRdb stores just in-frame clones and leaves some out. V, J and clone size were drawn from that table, and D and trimming were deduced from the DNA. Of about 260,000 clones in the sample, around 88% were seen once.

The chain has TRBV6-5 and TRBJ1-2; D perhaps matches TRBD1 (6 bases). Sequencing was performed on PBMCs or T cells enriched from blood (not recorded which). The TCR was taken from a woman in her forties or fifties who had recovered from COVID-19. The CDR3 bases are TGTGCCAGCAGATCCGGTAAACAGGGCTACTATGGCTACACCTTC. It encodes CASRSGKQGYYGYTF.